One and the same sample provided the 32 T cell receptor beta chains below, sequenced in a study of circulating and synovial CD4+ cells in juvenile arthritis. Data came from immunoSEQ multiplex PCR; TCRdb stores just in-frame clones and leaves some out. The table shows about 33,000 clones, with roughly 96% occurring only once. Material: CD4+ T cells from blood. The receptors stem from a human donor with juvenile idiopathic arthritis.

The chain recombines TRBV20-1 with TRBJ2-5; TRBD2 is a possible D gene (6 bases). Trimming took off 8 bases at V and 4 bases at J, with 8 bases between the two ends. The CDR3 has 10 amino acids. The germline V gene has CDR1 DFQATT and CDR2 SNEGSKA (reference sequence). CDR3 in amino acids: CSSGGETQYF. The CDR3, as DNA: TGCAGTTCCGGGGGAGAGACCCAGTACTTC.

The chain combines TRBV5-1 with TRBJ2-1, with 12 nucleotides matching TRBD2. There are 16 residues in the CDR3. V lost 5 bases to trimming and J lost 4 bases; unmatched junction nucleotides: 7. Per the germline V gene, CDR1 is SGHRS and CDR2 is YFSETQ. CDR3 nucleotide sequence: TGCGCCAGCAGTCCCGGACTAGCGGGGCGATACAATGAGCAGTTCTTC. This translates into CASSPGLAGRYNEQFF.

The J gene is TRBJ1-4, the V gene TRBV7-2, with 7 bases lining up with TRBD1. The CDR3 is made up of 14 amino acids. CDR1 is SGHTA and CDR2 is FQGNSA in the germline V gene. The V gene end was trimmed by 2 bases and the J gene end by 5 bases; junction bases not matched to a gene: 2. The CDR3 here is CASSLRDSNEKLFF. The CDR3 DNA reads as TGTGCCAGCAGCTTAAGGGACAGCAATGAAAAACTGTTTTTT.

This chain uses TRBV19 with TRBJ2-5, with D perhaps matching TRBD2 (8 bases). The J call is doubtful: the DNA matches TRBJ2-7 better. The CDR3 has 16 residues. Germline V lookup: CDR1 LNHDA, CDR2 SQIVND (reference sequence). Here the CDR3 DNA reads TGTGCCAGTAGTAAGACAGGGACTAGTGGGCTCTACGAGCAGTACTTC. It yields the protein CASSKTGTSGLYEQYF.

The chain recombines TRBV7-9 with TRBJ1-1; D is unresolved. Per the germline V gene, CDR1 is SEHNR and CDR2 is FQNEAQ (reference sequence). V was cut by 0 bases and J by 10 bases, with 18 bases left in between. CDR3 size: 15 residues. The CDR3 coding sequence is TGTGCCAGCAGCTTAGCGATAATGGTGACTGTAGTAGCTTTCTTT. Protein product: CASSLAIMVTVVAFF.

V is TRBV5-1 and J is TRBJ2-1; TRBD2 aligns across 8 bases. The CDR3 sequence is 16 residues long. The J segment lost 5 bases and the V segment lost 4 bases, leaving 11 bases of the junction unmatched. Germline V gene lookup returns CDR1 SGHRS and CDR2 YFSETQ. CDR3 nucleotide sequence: TGCGCCAGCAGCGAATCCCGGGGGGGGCAGAACAATGAGCAGTTCTTC. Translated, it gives CASSESRGGQNNEQFF.

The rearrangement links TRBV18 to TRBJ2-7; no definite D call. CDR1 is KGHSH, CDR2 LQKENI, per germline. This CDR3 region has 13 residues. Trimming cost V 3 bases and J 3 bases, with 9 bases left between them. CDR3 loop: CASSPYLGYEQYF. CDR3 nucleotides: TGTGCCAGCTCACCGTACCTCGGCTACGAGCAGTACTTC.

CDR3 sequence: CASSPDPFRTGTGGYTF. The CDR3 nucleotides read TGTGCCAGCAGCCCCGACCCCTTTAGGACAGGGACGGGTGGCTACACCTTC. The chain carries TRBV5-5 and TRBJ1-2; 8 positions match TRBD1. The CDR3 contains 17 residues. V gave up 4 bases and J gave up 7 bases; unmatched junction bases: 18. Per germline, CDR1 SGHKS and CDR2 YYEKEE (reference sequence).

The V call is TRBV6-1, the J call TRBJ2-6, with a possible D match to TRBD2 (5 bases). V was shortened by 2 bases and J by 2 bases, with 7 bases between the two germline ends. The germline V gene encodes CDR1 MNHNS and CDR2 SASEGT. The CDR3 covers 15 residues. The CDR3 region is CASSEMRAGANVLTF. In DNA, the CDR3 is TGTGCCAGCAGTGAAATGAGGGCTGGGGCCAACGTCCTGACTTTC.

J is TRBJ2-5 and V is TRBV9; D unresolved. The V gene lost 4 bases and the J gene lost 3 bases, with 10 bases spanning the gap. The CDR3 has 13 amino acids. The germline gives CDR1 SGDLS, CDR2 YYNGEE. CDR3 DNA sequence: TGTGCCAGCAGCCTGCAGGCAAAAGAGACCCAGTACTTC. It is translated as CASSLQAKETQYF.

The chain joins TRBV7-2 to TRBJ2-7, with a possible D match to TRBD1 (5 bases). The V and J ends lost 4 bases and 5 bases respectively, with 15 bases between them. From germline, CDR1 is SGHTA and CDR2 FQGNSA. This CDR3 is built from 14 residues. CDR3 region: CASSYIIRENEQYF. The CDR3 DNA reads TGTGCCAGCAGCTATATCATCAGGGAAAACGAGCAGTACTTC.

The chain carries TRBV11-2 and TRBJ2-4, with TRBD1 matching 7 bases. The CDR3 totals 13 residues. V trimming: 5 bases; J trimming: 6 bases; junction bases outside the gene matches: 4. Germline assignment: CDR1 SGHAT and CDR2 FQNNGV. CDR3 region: CASSLDRLNIQYF. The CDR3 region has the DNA TGTGCCAGCAGCCTGGACAGGCTAAACATTCAGTACTTC.

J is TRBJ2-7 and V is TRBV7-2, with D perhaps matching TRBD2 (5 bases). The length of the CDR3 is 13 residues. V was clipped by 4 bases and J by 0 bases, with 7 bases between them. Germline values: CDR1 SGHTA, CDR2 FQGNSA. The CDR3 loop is CASSSRDSYEQYF. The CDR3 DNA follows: TGTGCCAGCAGCTCCCGGGACTCCTACGAGCAGTACTTC.

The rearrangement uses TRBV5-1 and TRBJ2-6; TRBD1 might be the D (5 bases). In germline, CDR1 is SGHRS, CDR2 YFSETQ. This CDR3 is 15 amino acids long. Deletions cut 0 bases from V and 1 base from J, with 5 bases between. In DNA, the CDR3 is TGCGCCAGCAGCTTGGAGGGGTCTGGGGCCAACGTCCTGACTTTC. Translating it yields CASSLEGSGANVLTF. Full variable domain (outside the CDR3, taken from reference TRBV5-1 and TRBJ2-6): KAGVTQTPRYLIKTRGQQVTLSCSPISGHRSVSWYQQTPGQGLQFLFEYFSETQRNKGNFPGRFSGRQFSNSRSEMNVSTLELGDSALYLCASSLEGSGANVLTFGAGSRLTVL.

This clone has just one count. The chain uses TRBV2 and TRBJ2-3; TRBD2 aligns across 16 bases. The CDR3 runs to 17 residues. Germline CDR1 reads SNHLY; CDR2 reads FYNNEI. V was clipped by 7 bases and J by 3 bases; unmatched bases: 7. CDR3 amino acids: CASTLEGLAGGTDTQYF. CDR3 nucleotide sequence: TGTGCCAGCACCCTAGAGGGACTAGCGGGAGGGACAGATACGCAGTATTTT.

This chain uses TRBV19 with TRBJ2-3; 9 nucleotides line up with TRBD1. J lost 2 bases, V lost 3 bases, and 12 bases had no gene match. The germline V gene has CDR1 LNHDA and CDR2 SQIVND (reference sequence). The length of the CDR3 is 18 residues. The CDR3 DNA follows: TGTGCCAGTAGTATCACCACTCCCGGGACAGGGACCACAGATACGCAGTATTTT. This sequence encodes CASSITTPGTGTTDTQYF.

CDR3 DNA sequence: TGTGCCAGCAGTTATGGCGGGGCGGGAACCGGGGAGCTGTTTTTT. Translating gives CASSYGGAGTGELFF. This chain uses TRBV6-5 with TRBJ2-2, with D maybe TRBD2 (6 bases). CDR1 is MNHEY and CDR2 is SVGAGI in the germline V gene. V was trimmed by 3 bases and J by 5 bases, leaving 13 bases between them. This CDR3 spans 15 amino acids.

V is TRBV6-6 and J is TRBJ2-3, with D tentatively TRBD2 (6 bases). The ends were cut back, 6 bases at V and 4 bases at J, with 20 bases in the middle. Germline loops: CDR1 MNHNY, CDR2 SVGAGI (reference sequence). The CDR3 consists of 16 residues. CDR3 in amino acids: CASRNRPGGSSDTQYF. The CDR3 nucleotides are TGTGCCAGCAGGAACCGGCCCGGGGGTTCCTCAGATACGCAGTATTTT.

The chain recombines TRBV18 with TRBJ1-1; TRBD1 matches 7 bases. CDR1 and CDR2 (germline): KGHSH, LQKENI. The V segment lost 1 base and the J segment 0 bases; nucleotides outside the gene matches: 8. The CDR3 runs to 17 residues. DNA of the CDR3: TGTGCCAGCTCACCACGAGTGGGACAGTATCTGAACACTGAAGCTTTCTTT. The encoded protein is CASSPRVGQYLNTEAFF.

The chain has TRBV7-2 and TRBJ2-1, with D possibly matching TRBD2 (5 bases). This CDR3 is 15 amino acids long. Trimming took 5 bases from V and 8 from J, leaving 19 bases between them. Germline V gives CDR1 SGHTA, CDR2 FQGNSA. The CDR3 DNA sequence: TGTGCCAGCAGCCCCAGACTAACCCCTAGGGATGAGCAGTTCTTC. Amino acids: CASSPRLTPRDEQFF.

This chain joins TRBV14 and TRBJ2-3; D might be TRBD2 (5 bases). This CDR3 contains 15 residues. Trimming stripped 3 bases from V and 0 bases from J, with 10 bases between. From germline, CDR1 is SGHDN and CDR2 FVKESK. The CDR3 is CASSQYGGSTDTQYF. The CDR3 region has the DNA TGTGCCAGCAGCCAGTATGGCGGGAGCACAGATACGCAGTATTTT.

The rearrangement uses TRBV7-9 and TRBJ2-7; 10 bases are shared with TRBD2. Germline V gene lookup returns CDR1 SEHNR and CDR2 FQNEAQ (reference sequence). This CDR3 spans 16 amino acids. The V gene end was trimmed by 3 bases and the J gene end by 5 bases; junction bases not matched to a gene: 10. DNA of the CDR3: TGTGCCAGCAGCTTCCCCCGGCTAGCGGGAGAGCACGAGCAGTACTTC. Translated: CASSFPRLAGEHEQYF.

The CDR3 loop reads CASSQVEANGELFF. The CDR3 DNA follows: TGCGCCAGCAGCCAAGTCGAGGCAAACGGGGAGCTGTTTTTT. V usage is TRBV4-3 and J usage is TRBJ2-2; D remains unclear. V dropped 1 base and J dropped 7 bases, with 10 bases sitting between them. CDR1 is LGHNA and CDR2 is YSLEER in the germline V gene. This CDR3 region has 14 residues.

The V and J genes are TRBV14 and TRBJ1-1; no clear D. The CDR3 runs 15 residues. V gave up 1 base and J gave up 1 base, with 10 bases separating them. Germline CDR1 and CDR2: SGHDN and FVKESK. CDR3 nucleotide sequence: TGTGCCAGCAGCCAAGGCGCCAAATCGAACACTGAAGCTTTCTTT. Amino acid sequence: CASSQGAKSNTEAFF.

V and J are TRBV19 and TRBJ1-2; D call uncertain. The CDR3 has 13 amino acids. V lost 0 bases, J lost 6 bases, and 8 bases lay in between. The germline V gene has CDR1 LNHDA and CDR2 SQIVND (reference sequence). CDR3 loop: CASSIEGVNGYTF. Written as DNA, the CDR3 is TGTGCCAGTAGTATAGAGGGAGTAAATGGCTACACCTTC.

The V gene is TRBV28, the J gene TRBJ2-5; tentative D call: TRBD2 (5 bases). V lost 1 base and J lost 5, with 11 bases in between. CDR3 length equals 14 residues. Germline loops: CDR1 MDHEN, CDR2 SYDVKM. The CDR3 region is CASSLFGRGETQYF. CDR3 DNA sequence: TGTGCCAGCAGTTTATTCGGTAGAGGGGAGACCCAGTACTTC.

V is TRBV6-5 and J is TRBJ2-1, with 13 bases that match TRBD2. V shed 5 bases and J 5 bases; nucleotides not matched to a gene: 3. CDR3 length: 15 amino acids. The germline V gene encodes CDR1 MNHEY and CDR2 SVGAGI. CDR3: CASSQGLAGHNEQFF. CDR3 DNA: TGTGCCAGCAGTCAGGGACTAGCGGGACACAATGAGCAGTTCTTC.

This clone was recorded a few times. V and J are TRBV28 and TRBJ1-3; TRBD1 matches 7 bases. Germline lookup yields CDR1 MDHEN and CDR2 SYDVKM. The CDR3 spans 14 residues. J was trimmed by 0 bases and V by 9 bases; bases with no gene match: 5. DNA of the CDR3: TGTGCCAGTAAAAGGGACAGCTCTGGAAACACCATATATTTT. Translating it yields CASKRDSSGNTIYF.

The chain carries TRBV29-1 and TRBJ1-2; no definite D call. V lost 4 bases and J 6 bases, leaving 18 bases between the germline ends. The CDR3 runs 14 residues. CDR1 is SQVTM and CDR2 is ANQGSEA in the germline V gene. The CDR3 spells CSVVGVPLDNGYTF. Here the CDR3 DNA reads TGCAGCGTTGTCGGGGTTCCCTTGGATAATGGCTACACCTTC.

DNA of the CDR3: TGTGCCAGCAGACTGATGGGGCCCGTGAACACTGAAGCTTTCTTT. As protein: CASRLMGPVNTEAFF. The rearrangement joins TRBV11-2 to TRBJ1-1; D might be TRBD1 (5 bases). Germline-derived CDR1 and CDR2 are SGHAT and FQNNGV. Between the trimmed V and J ends, which lost 6 bases and 0 bases, there was a span of 14 bases. The CDR3 totals 15 residues.

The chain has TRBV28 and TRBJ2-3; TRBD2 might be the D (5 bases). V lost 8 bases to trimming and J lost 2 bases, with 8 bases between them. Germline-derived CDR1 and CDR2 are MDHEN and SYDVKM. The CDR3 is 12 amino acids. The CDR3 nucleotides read TGTGCCAGCCGGGGATCCACAGATACGCAGTATTTT. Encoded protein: CASRGSTDTQYF.

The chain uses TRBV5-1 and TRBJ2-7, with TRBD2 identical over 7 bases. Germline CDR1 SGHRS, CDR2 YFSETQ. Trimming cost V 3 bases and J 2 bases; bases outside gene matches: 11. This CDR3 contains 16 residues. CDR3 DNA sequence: TGCGCCAGCAGCTCCGAATTGGCGGGGGTGCCCTACGAGCAGTACTTC. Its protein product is CASSSELAGVPYEQYF.